The 9 T cell receptor beta chains reported below all come from one sample, sequenced in a study of cytomegalovirus exposure and HLA in healthy donors. The table came from immunoSEQ multiplex PCR; TCRdb's copy has only in-frame clones and leaves some out. The table has around 350,000 clones, 70% to 90% seen once; the top ten hold 0.8% to 0.85%. Sequences were obtained from PBMCs. The receptors here all came from a woman aged 18 to 35 in good health and CMV-seronegative.

V gene TRBV19 combines with J gene TRBJ2-1; TRBD2 agrees at 8 bases. Trimming at V came to 6 bases and at J to 9 bases, leaving 16 bases not matched to a gene. The CDR3 sequence is 16 residues long. CDR1 is LNHDA and CDR2 is SQIVND in the germline V gene (reference sequence). Here the CDR3 DNA reads TGTGCCAGTAGGGCGGGAGGAGCGGGTCTTCGGGTTGAGCAGTTCTTC. This translates into CASRAGGAGLRVEQFF.

V usage is TRBV5-6 and J usage is TRBJ2-2; TRBD1 might be the D (7 bases). Per the germline V gene, CDR1 is SGHDT and CDR2 is YYEEEE. The CDR3 consists of 16 residues. V was pared by 1 base and J by 4 bases, with 14 bases between. The CDR3 is CASSLFGRGATGELFF. The DNA for the CDR3 is TGTGCCAGCAGCTTGTTCGGCAGGGGGGCCACCGGGGAGCTGTTTTTT.

This chain joins TRBV4-1 and TRBJ1-2; maybe TRBD1 (6 bases). Germline CDR1 and CDR2: MGHRA and YSYEKL. The CDR3 is made up of 14 amino acids. Trimming shortened V by 1 base and J by 3 bases, and 9 bases separated the two germline ends. As DNA, the CDR3 is TGCGCCAGCAGCCAAGCACAGGGTGACTATGGCTACACCTTC. Protein: CASSQAQGDYGYTF.

The rearrangement links TRBV2 to TRBJ2-1; weak D call: TRBD2 (7 bases). The CDR3 is 16 amino acids. The ends were cut back, 1 base at V and 6 bases at J, with 16 bases in the middle. Germline values: CDR1 SNHLY, CDR2 FYNNEI. The CDR3 DNA reads TGTGCCAGCAGTGAAGATAGGGGGACTAAGTCCAATGAGCAGTTCTTC. This translates into CASSEDRGTKSNEQFF.

This chain uses TRBV7-9 with TRBJ2-2; a weak D match, TRBD2 (5 bases). Between the trimmed V and J ends, which lost 1 base and 2 bases, there was a span of 8 bases. Germline CDR1 SEHNR, CDR2 FQNEAQ (reference sequence). CDR3 length equals 15 residues. The CDR3 nucleotides read TGTGCCAGCAGCTTAGTAGCGACAAACACCGGGGAGCTGTTTTTT. Its protein product is CASSLVATNTGELFF. The full variable domain, in which reference TRBV7-9 and TRBJ2-2 provide the parts outside the CDR3, is DTGVSQNPRHKITKRGQNVTFRCDPISEHNRLYWYRQTLGQGPEFLTYFQNEAQLEKSRLLSDRFSAERPKGSFSTLEIQRTEQGDSAMYLCASSLVATNTGELFFGEGSRLTVL.

V is TRBV2 and J is TRBJ2-3; TRBD2 aligns across 10 bases. The germline gives CDR1 SNHLY, CDR2 FYNNEI. Trimming at V came to 4 bases and at J to 6 bases, leaving 7 bases not matched to a gene. CDR3 size: 15 residues. The CDR3 here is CASSGTSGTLDTQYF. The DNA of the CDR3 is TGTGCCAGCAGTGGGACTAGCGGTACCCTGGATACGCAGTATTTT.

The chain employs TRBV5-1 and TRBJ2-7; maybe TRBD2 (6 bases). Germline lookup yields CDR1 SGHRS and CDR2 YFSETQ. The CDR3 totals 14 residues. Trimming removed 4 bases from V and 2 bases from J, with 13 bases in between. CDR3 sequence (DNA): TGCGCCAGCAGCAAGCAGGAGGGGACCTACGAGCAGTACTTC. As protein: CASSKQEGTYEQYF.

The chain employs TRBV6-1 and TRBJ1-2, with D uncertain. CDR1 MNHNS and CDR2 SASEGT come from the germline V gene. With 3 bases removed from V and 1 base from J, the gap between germline ends came to 9 bases. This CDR3 is built from 14 residues. The CDR3 protein is CASSETRLNYGYTF. The CDR3 nucleotides are TGTGCCAGCAGTGAGACTAGACTTAACTATGGCTACACCTTC.

The chain links TRBV7-9 to TRBJ1-1; D unclear. CDR1 and CDR2 (germline): SEHNR, FQNEAQ (reference sequence). The CDR3 spans 16 residues. V was clipped by 5 bases and J by 0 bases, with 16 bases between them. The CDR3 nucleotides read TGTGCCAGCAGCCCATCAGGCGGGTTCATGAACACTGAAGCTTTCTTT. Protein product: CASSPSGGFMNTEAFF.